Included here is one T cell receptor (beta chain) sequence, with context. Its specificity is unknown. CDR3 length: 14 residues. These data originate in a study of shared clonotypes between healthy human individuals. Across the whole study: Donors had three CD4 naive, three CD4 memory, two CD8 naive and one CD8 memory plate apiece. General study results and limits: About 5% of naive CD4 clonotypes were shared across several donors.

Every immunoSEQ plate was one replicate of a subset's evenly spread DNA. Sorted-subset replicate PCR reactions contained approximately 190 ng DNA, corresponding to approximately 30,000 T cell genomes. TCRdb's copy holds only in-frame clones and misses some; the assay was immunoSEQ multiplex PCR. The data hold under 1,100,000 clones, with 65% to 80% observed a single time. Sequenced material: memory CD4+ T cells sorted from blood. The subset here: CD45RA-negative fraction. V and J are TRBV7-5 and TRBJ1-4; the table's TRBD1 call for D was not verified on the DNA. TRBV7-5 corresponds to a pseudogene. This receptor was obtained from a man between 18 and 35 years old in good health. CDR3 in DNA: TGTGCCAGAAGCCCGGACAGGGGTAATGAAAAACTGTTTTTT. Translation gives CARSPDRGNEKLFF.